Listed below are T cell receptor beta chains from one sample, sequenced in a study of metastatic and nonmetastatic thyroid tumors. Through MiXCR, TCRdb re-clonotyped the PCR reads. The sample includes 26,000 or so clones, about 15% of them seen just once. Sequencing was performed on blood. These receptors all stem from a male donor with papillary thyroid cancer or a benign thyroid nodule (not recorded which). Some clones in this sample may be carry-over from other donors' samples. CDR3s include the opening cysteine and the closing phenylalanine or tryptophan. A D gene is named only where the DNA matches it firmly. The listing skips clone size in some rows; elsewhere it reads once, few, many or a size class.

TRBJ2-4 many TRBV6-1 NA CASSEDNIQYF TGTGCCAGCAGTGAAGATAACATTCAGTACTTC
TRBJ2-7 NA TRBV18 TRBD1 CASSPALTGNYEQYF TGTGCCAGCTCGCCGGCCTTGACAGGGAATTACGAGCAGTACTTC
TRBJ1-1 NA TRBV30 NA CAWSVGQMNTEAFF TGTGCCTGGAGTGTAGGCCAGATGAACACTGAAGCTTTCTTT
TRBJ2-5 many TRBV11-2 TRBD1 CASSYGQGAETQYF TGTGCCAGCAGCTATGGACAGGGGGCAGAGACCCAGTACTTC
TRBJ2-7 many TRBV20-1 NA CSARVVPPGEQYF TGCAGTGCTAGGGTGGTCCCCCCGGGCGAGCAGTACTTC
TRBJ2-2 many TRBV25-1 NA CASSGSDTGELFF TGTGCCAGCAGTGGGTCCGACACCGGGGAGCTGTTTTTT
TRBJ2-1 many TRBV27 TRBD1 CASTFEGAGTNEQFF TGTGCCAGCACCTTCGAGGGGGCAGGGACCAATGAGCAGTTCTTC
TRBJ2-7 NA TRBV28 NA CASRSSGVRISGQYF TGTGCCAGCAGGTCCTCAGGGGTCAGAATATCAGGGCAGTACTTC
TRBJ2-1 many TRBV2 NA CASYRGGLNEQFF TGTGCCAGTTACAGGGGAGGCCTCAATGAGCAGTTCTTC
TRBJ2-1 many TRBV12-5 TRBD1 CASGLAGTGGNEQFF TGTGCTAGTGGTTTGGCCGGGACAGGGGGGAATGAGCAGTTCTTC
TRBJ1-5 many TRBV6-1 NA CASGADRPQHF TGTGCCAGCGGGGCGGATCGGCCCCAGCATTTT
TRBJ2-3 NA TRBV6-1 TRBD2 CASIPDASGGADAQYF TGTGCCAGCATACCCGATGCTAGCGGGGGGGCAGATGCGCAGTATTTT
TRBJ2-7 few TRBV7-3 TRBD2 CASSSHVAGTYEQYF TGTGCCAGCAGCTCCCACGTAGCGGGGACCTACGAGCAGTACTTC
TRBJ2-5 NA TRBV7-2 TRBD2 CASSLIAGGLRQETQYF TGTGCCAGCAGCCTCATAGCGGGGGGGCTGAGGCAAGAGACTCAGTACTTC
TRBJ2-3 NA TRBV20-1 TRBD2 CSARDVAGGTDTQYF TGCAGTGCTAGGGATGTAGCGGGGGGCACAGATACGCAGTATTTT
TRBJ2-1 many TRBV11-2 TRBD2 CASSLSGGARDEQFF TGTGCCAGCAGCTTATCCGGGGGGGCCAGAGATGAGCAGTTCTTC
TRBJ1-1 many TRBV3-1 TRBD1 CASTLKGGDRSEAFF TGTGCCAGCACCCTCAAAGGGGGGGACAGGTCTGAAGCTTTCTTT
TRBJ2-3 medium-sized TRBV6-1 NA CASSRRGTDTQYF TGTGCCAGCAGTAGGAGGGGCACAGATACGCAGTATTTT
TRBJ2-5 many TRBV30 TRBD1 CAWDTGGETQYF TGTGCCTGGGATACAGGGGGAGAGACCCAGTACTTC
TRBJ2-5 many TRBV2 TRBD1 CASLGQGRETQYF TGTGCCAGTCTGGGACAGGGGCGAGAGACCCAGTACTTC
TRBJ1-5 many TRBV27 NA CASRKTGLSQPQHF TGTGCCAGCAGAAAAACGGGATTGAGCCAGCCCCAGCATTTT